The 21 T cell receptor beta chains presented below share a single source sample, sequenced in a study of shared clonotypes between healthy human individuals. The repertoire was sequenced with immunoSEQ multiplex PCR; TCRdb's copy has only in-frame clones and lacks some. The table has approximately 1.5 million clones, 95% to 99% seen once. Material for sequencing was naive CD4+ T cells sorted from blood. Subset defined: CD45RA+ positively selected. The receptors stem from a man under 40 in good health.

This chain joins TRBV29-1 and TRBJ2-2; D might be TRBD1 (6 bases). The V end was cut by 7 bases, the J end by 4 bases, with 10 bases between. This CDR3 region has 12 residues. Germline V gives CDR1 SQVTM, CDR2 ANQGSEA. The CDR3, as DNA: TGCAGCGGAGGACAGATCACCGGGGAGCTGTTTTTT. Translated: CSGGQITGELFF.

The rearrangement joins TRBV19 to TRBJ1-5; D not resolved. Trimming took off 6 bases at V and 7 bases at J, with 25 bases between the two ends. CDR3 length: 17 amino acids. The V gene's germline CDR1 is LNHDA and CDR2 SQIVND (reference sequence). The CDR3 loop is CASSNRRLHSSLQPQHF. The CDR3 region has the DNA TGTGCCAGTAGCAACCGGCGTCTCCATTCATCTCTCCAGCCCCAGCATTTT.

The chain uses TRBV4-3 and TRBJ2-7; 9 bases match TRBD2. CDR1 is LGHNA and CDR2 is YSLEER in the germline V gene. The V gene end was trimmed by 2 bases and the J gene end by 3 bases; junction bases not matched to a gene: 5. The CDR3 is 15 residues long. In nucleotides, the CDR3 is TGCGCCAGCAGCCAACTTGGGACTAGCATCTACGAGCAGTACTTC. Translated: CASSQLGTSIYEQYF.

This chain connects TRBV5-1 to TRBJ1-4; D is unclear. The CDR3 has 15 residues. V was pared by 0 bases and J by 8 bases, with 14 bases between. Germline CDR1 reads SGHRS; CDR2 reads YFSETQ. The CDR3: CASSLASASGEKLFF. In DNA, the CDR3 is TGCGCCAGCAGCTTGGCCTCCGCATCTGGGGAAAAACTGTTTTTT.

This clone has just one count. J is TRBJ1-1 and V is TRBV7-3; maybe TRBD1 (6 bases). The germline V and J ends were trimmed by 1 base and 5 bases, with 11 bases remaining between them. The CDR3 extends over 14 amino acids. Germline CDR1 and CDR2: SGHTA and FQGTGA. Here the CDR3 DNA reads TGTGCCAGCAGCTTAATCGCAGGGGAAACTGAAGCTTTCTTT. As protein: CASSLIAGETEAFF.

CDR3 DNA sequence: TGTGCCAGCAGCTCGTCGGGAGCAAAGGAAGCTTTCTTT. It yields the protein CASSSSGAKEAFF. The genes are TRBV7-2 and TRBJ1-1, with unresolved D. There are 13 residues in the CDR3. V shed 4 bases and J shed 8 bases, with 14 bases lying between them. CDR1 and CDR2 (germline): SGHTA, FQGNSA.

The chain joins TRBV4-2 to TRBJ2-5, with a tentative D call TRBD2 (5 bases). Trimming removed 4 bases at V and 4 bases at J, with 10 bases between. The germline gives CDR1 LGHNA, CDR2 YNFKEQ. CDR3 length equals 13 residues. The chain's CDR3 is CASSLRAGETQYF. The CDR3 bases are TGTGCCAGCAGCCTGCGGGCGGGAGAGACCCAGTACTTC.

DNA of the CDR3: TGTGCCAGCAGCTTAACGGGAGGGGCCGGAAACACCATATATTTT. Protein sequence: CASSLTGGAGNTIYF. The chain is built from TRBV7-3 and TRBJ1-3; possible D gene TRBD1, 5 bases. The CDR3 consists of 15 residues. CDR1 and CDR2 from the germline V gene are SGHTA and FQGTGA. Between the trimmed V and J ends, which lost 0 bases and 4 bases, there was a span of 10 bases.

This clone was seen only once. The CDR3 reads CASSFGAIDTGELFF. The CDR3 DNA follows: TGTGCCAGCAGTTTCGGCGCCATCGACACCGGGGAGCTGTTTTTT. This rearrangement joins TRBV27 to TRBJ2-2; D not resolved. In germline, CDR1 is MNHEY, CDR2 SMNVEV (reference sequence). Trimming removed 3 bases at V and 3 bases at J, with 11 bases between. This CDR3 has 15 residues.

The genes are TRBV10-3 and TRBJ1-2; D is possibly TRBD1 (6 bases). The V end was cut by 4 bases, the J end by 6 bases, with 12 bases between. The CDR3 runs 13 residues. The germline CDR1 and CDR2 sequences are ENHRY and SYGVKD. CDR3 DNA: TGTGCCATCAGTGCCGGGGGCAATAATGGCTACACCTTC. Translation gives CAISAGGNNGYTF.

The rearrangement uses TRBV9 and TRBJ2-4; 15 bases agree with TRBD2. Germline loops: CDR1 SGDLS, CDR2 YYNGEE. The CDR3 covers 15 residues. V shed 8 bases and J 4 bases; nucleotides not matched to a gene: 4. CDR3 DNA: TGTGCCAGGAGGACTAGCGGGAGGGTTAAAAACATTCAGTACTTC. Protein sequence: CARRTSGRVKNIQYF.

This chain links TRBV19 with TRBJ1-2; D possibly corresponds to TRBD1 (6 bases). V dropped 3 bases and J dropped 4 bases, with 15 bases sitting between them. Germline values: CDR1 LNHDA, CDR2 SQIVND (reference sequence). The CDR3 length is 15 residues. CDR3 sequence (DNA): TGTGCCAGTAGTATTTCAGGCAGGGGCCCCTATGGCTACACCTTC. Translating gives CASSISGRGPYGYTF.

The table lists this clone with a count of one. The chain recombines TRBV19 with TRBJ1-5; TRBD1 agrees at 8 bases. CDR3 size: 13 residues. Germline V gives CDR1 LNHDA, CDR2 SQIVND (reference sequence). The J segment lost 7 bases and the V segment lost 7 bases, leaving 6 bases of the junction unmatched. The CDR3 reads CASTGGLKQPQHF. In nucleotides, the CDR3 is TGTGCCAGTACAGGGGGCTTGAAACAGCCCCAGCATTTT.

Details on this clone: The sample has other DNA sequences that encode this CDR3 too. V usage is TRBV5-1 and J usage is TRBJ2-3; unclear D gene. Germline V CDR1 and CDR2: SGHRS, YFSETQ. V dropped 3 bases and J dropped 2 bases, with 7 bases sitting between them. The CDR3 spans 13 residues. CDR3 DNA sequence: TGCGCCAGCAGCTCGGTCATCACAGATACGCAGTATTTT. This translates into CASSSVITDTQYF.

The chain combines TRBV6-1 with TRBJ2-3; no definite D call. Germline V gene sequence: CDR1 MNHNS, CDR2 SASEGT. V gave up 1 base and J gave up 2 bases, with 13 bases separating them. The CDR3 contains 16 residues. The CDR3 DNA reads as TGTGCCAGCAGTGAAGAGGCTAGGTTTTACACAGATACGCAGTATTTT. Translation: CASSEEARFYTDTQYF.

The rearrangement joins TRBV28 to TRBJ1-2, with 9 bases lining up with TRBD1. The CDR3 covers 18 residues. Germline CDR1 and CDR2: MDHEN and SYDVKM. The V segment lost 8 bases and the J segment 2 bases; nucleotides outside the gene matches: 18. As DNA, the CDR3 is TGTGCCAGCCTACAGGGGGCGAGGGCCGCCCTAAGAAACTATGGCTACACCTTC. It is translated as CASLQGARAALRNYGYTF.

The chain uses TRBV23-1 and TRBJ1-5; D ambiguous. TRBV23-1 is classed as an ORF, of uncertain function. Trimming stripped 2 bases from V and 0 bases from J, with 5 bases between. CDR3 length: 14 amino acids. The CDR3 DNA is TGCGCCAGCAGTCAAAGGGATAGCAATCAGCCCCAGCATTTT. It is translated as CASSQRDSNQPQHF.

This clone was seen just once. The chain carries TRBV6-6 and TRBJ1-5; weak D call: TRBD1 (6 bases). The CDR3 runs to 14 residues. CDR1 and CDR2 (germline): MNHNY, SVGAGI (reference sequence). Trimming pared 5 bases from V and 3 bases from J, leaving 11 bases between. The DNA for the CDR3 is TGTGCCAGCAGTCCGGACAGCCTCAATCAGCCCCAGCATTTT. Amino acids: CASSPDSLNQPQHF.

The chain carries TRBV6-5 and TRBJ1-2, with 7 bases fitting TRBD1. Germline V gives CDR1 MNHEY, CDR2 SVGAGI. The CDR3 totals 15 residues. J lost 4 bases, V lost 5 bases, and 10 bases had no gene match. The CDR3 DNA is TGTGCCAGCAGTGGCCCCGGGACAGCGAGCTATGGCTACACCTTC. Translating it yields CASSGPGTASYGYTF.

The chain is built from TRBV28 and TRBJ2-2; 7 nucleotides match TRBD1. V shed 6 bases, J shed 4 bases, and the junction held 5 bases outside the gene matches. Germline V gene lookup returns CDR1 MDHEN and CDR2 SYDVKM. The CDR3 covers 14 residues. CDR3 sequence: CASSRDRATGELFF. CDR3 in DNA: TGTGCCAGCAGCCGGGACAGAGCCACCGGGGAGCTGTTTTTT. Combining the CDR3 with reference TRBV28 and TRBJ2-2 gives the whole variable domain DVKVTQSSRYLVKRTGEKVFLECVQDMDHENMFWYRQDPGLGLRLIYFSYDVKMKEKGDIPEGYSVSREKKERFSLILESASTNQTSMYLCASSRDRATGELFFGEGSRLTVL.

The CDR3 loop reads CASSRQSTGGGLGEQYF. In DNA, the CDR3 is TGTGCCAGCAGTCGCCAATCGACAGGGGGCGGACTGGGCGAGCAGTACTTC. The chain has TRBV11-2 and TRBJ2-7, with 10 nucleotides matching TRBD1. V gave up 6 bases and J gave up 6 bases; unmatched junction bases: 17. The CDR3 has 17 residues. Germline V CDR1 and CDR2: SGHAT, FQNNGV.